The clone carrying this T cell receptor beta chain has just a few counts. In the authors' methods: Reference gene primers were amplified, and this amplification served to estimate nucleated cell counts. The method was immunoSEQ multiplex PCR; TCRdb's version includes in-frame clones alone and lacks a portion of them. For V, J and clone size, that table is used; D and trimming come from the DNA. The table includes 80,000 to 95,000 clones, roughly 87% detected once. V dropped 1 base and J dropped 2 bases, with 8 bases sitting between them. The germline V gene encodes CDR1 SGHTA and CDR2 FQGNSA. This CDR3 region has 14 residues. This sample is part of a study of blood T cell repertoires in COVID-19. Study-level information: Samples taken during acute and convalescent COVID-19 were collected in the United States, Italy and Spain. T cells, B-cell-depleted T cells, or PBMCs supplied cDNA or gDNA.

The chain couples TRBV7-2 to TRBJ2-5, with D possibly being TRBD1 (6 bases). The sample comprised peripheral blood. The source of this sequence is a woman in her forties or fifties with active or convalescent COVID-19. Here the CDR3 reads CASSLVQGQETQYF. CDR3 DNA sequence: TGTGCCAGCAGCTTAGTACAGGGACAAGAGACCCAGTACTTC.